This T cell receptor (beta chain) emerged from a study of shared clonotypes between healthy human individuals. Regarding this clone: Antigen: not known.

The CDR3 consists of 15 residues. Germline V gene data show CDR1 as MNHEY and CDR2 as SMNVEV (reference sequence). V dropped 3 bases and J dropped 3; count of bases not matched to a gene: 6. Clones were sequenced by immunoSEQ multiplex PCR, and TCRdb holds only the in-frame ones, with some missing. The table shows 2,500,000 or so clones, with around nine tenths occurring only once. Findings and caveats of the study: Unshared clonotypes carried lower generation probabilities than those common to all four donors.

The specimen sequenced was naive CD4+ T cells sorted from blood. Stated subset: CD45RA+ positively selected. V and J are TRBV27 and TRBJ2-7; 9 nucleotides line up with TRBD2. This TCR was recovered from a young man in good health. CDR3 residues: CASSLKRGENYEQYF. CDR3 bases: TGTGCCAGCAGTTTGAAGCGGGGGGAAAACTACGAGCAGTACTTC.